The 15 T cell receptor beta chains below come from one sample, sequenced in a study of response to subunit inactivated influenza vaccine. TCRdb called the RT-PCR reads again in MiXCR, with one record for every CDR3 protein. The profile shows under 750,000 distinct CDR3 sequences, 10% to 15% of them singletons. The input for sequencing was PBMCs from blood, taken on the day of vaccination. The receptor set was obtained from a man aged 50 to 60 who received an inactivated influenza vaccine.

This clonotype has only a few counts. This chain joins TRBV18 and TRBJ1-1; a possible D gene is TRBD1 (6 bases). Deletions cut 3 bases from V and 1 base from J, with 12 bases between. The germline gives CDR1 KGHSH, CDR2 LQKENI. This CDR3 has 15 residues. DNA of the CDR3: TGTGCCAGCTCACCGGGACATGGGGGGAACACTGAAGCTTTCTTT. Its translation: CASSPGHGGNTEAFF.

The chain uses TRBV5-4 and TRBJ2-1; D is possibly TRBD2 (5 bases). The CDR3 extends over 14 amino acids. V was shortened by 3 bases and J by 7 bases, with 14 bases between the two germline ends. Germline V CDR1 and CDR2: SGHNT, YYREEE (reference sequence). In nucleotides, the CDR3 is TGTGCCAGCAGCTCCAATGCGCCGGGGAATGAGCAGTTCTTC. Translation: CASSSNAPGNEQFF.

V and J are TRBV9 and TRBJ2-7; D call uncertain. The CDR3 extends over 15 amino acids. Germline V CDR1 and CDR2: SGDLS, YYNGEE. Trimming stripped 0 bases from V and 2 bases from J, with 12 bases between. The CDR3 DNA follows: TGTGCCAGCAGCGTAGGGATTGGGTTTGCCTACGAGCAGTACTTC. It encodes CASSVGIGFAYEQYF.

This clonotype has ten or more counts. V and J are TRBV12-3 or TRBV12-4 and TRBJ2-2, with a tentative D call TRBD2 (5 bases). Trimming shortened V by 2 bases and J by 6 bases, and 7 bases separated the two germline ends. The CDR3 length is 13 residues. In DNA, the CDR3 is TGTGCCAGCAGTTTATCCGGGGCCGGGGAGCTGTTTTTT. This translates into CASSLSGAGELFF.

The V gene is TRBV6-1, the J gene TRBJ2-4; no reliable D call. V gave up 6 bases and J gave up 0 bases, with 15 bases separating them. Germline loops: CDR1 MNHNS, CDR2 SASEGT. This CDR3 has 16 amino acids. The CDR3 is CASRHHTALAKNIQYF. CDR3 bases: TGTGCCAGCAGACACCACACGGCACTAGCCAAAAACATTCAGTACTTC.

The sample holds many counts of this clonotype. This chain uses TRBV5-1 with TRBJ2-7; TRBD1 matches 7 bases. The CDR3 has 15 amino acids. Per the germline V gene, CDR1 is SGHRS and CDR2 is YFSETQ. The J segment lost 0 bases and the V segment lost 3 bases, leaving 6 bases of the junction unmatched. The CDR3: CASSYGQATSYEQYF. CDR3 nucleotide sequence: TGCGCCAGCAGCTACGGACAGGCCACCTCCTACGAGCAGTACTTC.

This clonotype turned up a few times. The rearrangement links TRBV7-8 to TRBJ2-3; the D is unclear. From germline, CDR1 is SGHVS and CDR2 FQNEAQ. The CDR3 has 14 amino acids. V was trimmed by 5 bases and J by 1 base, leaving 10 bases between them. The CDR3 sequence: CASSPAVGTDTQYF. The CDR3 region has the DNA TGTGCCAGCAGCCCCGCAGTAGGCACAGATACGCAGTATTTT. Together with reference TRBV7-8 and TRBJ2-3, the CDR3 gives the full variable domain: GAGVSQSPRYKVAKRGQDVALRCDPISGHVSLFWYQQALGQGPEFLTYFQNEAQLDKSGLPSDRFFAERPEGSVSTLKIQRTQQEDSAVYLCASSPAVGTDTQYFGPGTRLTVL.

The chain couples TRBV29-1 to TRBJ2-2; D might be TRBD1 (5 bases). The CDR3 runs to 12 residues. Germline CDR1 SQVTM, CDR2 ANQGSEA. V was trimmed by 4 bases and J by 5 bases, leaving 8 bases between them. CDR3 bases: TGCAGCGTTGGCGCAGGGACCGGGGAGCTGTTTTTT. This sequence encodes CSVGAGTGELFF.

This clonotype has only a few counts. The CDR3 reads CASSPRPGKLFF. The DNA for the CDR3 is TGTGCCAGCAGCCCGCGCCCGGGGAAACTGTTTTTT. J is TRBJ1-4 and V is TRBV12-3 or TRBV12-4; D is unresolved. The CDR3 sequence is 12 residues long. The V and J ends lost 6 bases and 11 bases respectively, with 13 bases between them.

The V and J genes are TRBV18 and TRBJ1-1; 7 bases align to TRBD1. This CDR3 region has 14 residues. Trimming took 1 base from V and 7 from J; bases not matched to a gene: 6. CDR1 and CDR2 (germline): KGHSH, LQKENI. CDR3 residues: CASSPRQGVGEAFF. DNA of the CDR3: TGTGCCAGCTCACCACGACAGGGCGTTGGTGAAGCTTTCTTT.

This clonotype appeared a few times. The gene calls are TRBV5-1 and TRBJ1-5; no clear D. The V and J ends lost 0 bases and 1 base respectively, with 8 bases between them. CDR3 size: 15 residues. Germline-derived CDR1 and CDR2 are SGHRS and YFSETQ. CDR3 in amino acids: CASSLASGSNQPQHF. The CDR3 DNA follows: TGCGCCAGCAGCTTGGCGTCGGGCAGCAATCAGCCCCAGCATTTT.

This clonotype turned up a few times. This chain connects TRBV6-2 or TRBV6-3 to TRBJ2-3; no clear D gene. The V and J ends lost 7 bases and 4 bases respectively, with 6 bases between them. Germline lookup yields CDR1 MNHEY and CDR2 SVGEGT. The CDR3 contains 11 residues. The CDR3 bases are TGTGCCAGCACCCACTCAGATACGCAGTATTTT. It yields the protein CASTHSDTQYF.

This chain joins TRBV29-1 and TRBJ2-5, with a tentative D call TRBD1 (6 bases). The CDR3 loop spans 14 amino acids. CDR1 and CDR2 from the germline V gene are SQVTM and ANQGSEA. V was pared by 3 bases and J by 0 bases, with 11 bases between. The CDR3 reads CSVDRRGYQETQYF. In DNA, the CDR3 is TGCAGCGTTGACCGCAGGGGCTACCAAGAGACCCAGTACTTC. The full variable domain, with the rest looked up from reference TRBV29-1 and TRBJ2-5, is SAVISQKPSRDICQRGTSLTIQCQVDSQVTMMFWYRQQPGQSLTLIATANQGSEATYESGFVIDKFPISRPNLTFSTLTVSNMSPEDSSIYLCSVDRRGYQETQYFGPGTRLLVL.

The table lists this clonotype with a few counts. The chain is built from TRBV20-1 and TRBJ2-5; TRBD2 aligns across 10 bases. Germline V CDR1 and CDR2: DFQATT, SNEGSKA (reference sequence). This CDR3 spans 15 amino acids. V lost 3 bases, J lost 2 bases, and 6 bases stayed unmatched. The CDR3 nucleotides read TGCAGTGCTAGTGTAGCGGGGGGCCTTCAAGAGACCCAGTACTTC. Its translation is CSASVAGGLQETQYF.

The chain uses TRBV11-2 and TRBJ1-6, with D possibly being TRBD1 (6 bases). CDR1 and CDR2 (germline): SGHAT, FQNNGV. CDR3 length: 14 amino acids. Trimming removed 4 bases at V and 10 bases at J, with 14 bases between. The CDR3 DNA is TGTGCCAGCAGCTACGGACAGTACGGGTCACCCCTCCACTTT. It specifies CASSYGQYGSPLHF.